This T cell receptor beta chain originates from a study of technical replicates of blood from a handful of donors listed by TCRdb under 2017. In the case of this clone: This clone's antigen is unknown. The record has no base qualities; no much larger clone is one base away.

Library prep was done by the immunoSEQ multiplex PCR assay. Not all clones reach the TCRdb copy of this immuneACCESS table, which keeps in-frame sequences only. Checked studies attribute under half of the gap to unresolved V genes and leave the rest unexplained. The sample table lists tens of thousands of clones, 85% to 95% of them with a count of one. Jointly, the top ten make up about 0.37% of the sample. The receptor was derived from a human donor in good health. Sequencing used T cells isolated from PBMCs.

In nucleotides, the sequence is TGTGCCAGCAGCCAAAGTAGGAGAACCATGAACACTGAAGCTTTCTTT. The encoded protein is CASSQSRRTMNTEAFF. The V and J segments used are TRBV14 and TRBJ1-1; the D gene is not confidently resolved. From its cysteine to its phenylalanine, the CDR3 spans 16 amino acids. The entry retains the CDR3 DNA only, 48 bases that are in frame from base 1. CDR1 and CDR2 (SGHDN, FVKESK) derive from the germline V gene. Trimming costs V 2 bases and J 0 bases, and their ends lie 13 bases apart.